This T cell receptor (beta chain) was identified during a study of blood T cell repertoires in COVID-19. Some clones are missing from TCRdb's copy, which holds only in-frame ones; the method was immunoSEQ multiplex PCR. The repertoire includes about 380,000 clones, approximately 84% of them detected once, and 2.5% to 3.5% sits in the top ten. V shed 1 base and J 7 bases; nucleotides not matched to a gene: 4. The germline V gene encodes CDR1 SGHTA and CDR2 FQGNSA. This CDR3 spans 14 amino acids. This chain uses TRBV7-2 with TRBJ1-2, with TRBD1 identical over 9 bases. Input material: PBMCs or T cells enriched from blood (not recorded which). This sequence was found in a woman younger than 45 who had recovered from COVID-19. CDR3 loop: CASSLVQGAGGYTF. As DNA, the CDR3 is TGTGCCAGCAGCTTAGTACAGGGGGCAGGTGGCTACACCTTC.